The present entry profiles one T cell receptor beta chain with its context. The CDR3 consists of 15 residues. In germline, CDR1 is SGDLS, CDR2 YYNGEE. Trimming took 0 bases from V and 4 from J; bases not matched to a gene: 4. This specimen belongs to a study of CD8 T cells in Susac syndrome. Susac syndrome patients met recently defined diagnostic criteria for definite or probable disease. Random hexamers were used to reverse transcribe about 0.45 to 1 ug of RNA. TCRdb re-called the immunoSEQ multiplex PCR reads with MiXCR, one entry per CDR3 protein. The sample has approximately 190,000 distinct CDR3 sequences, roughly 95% seen once.

The specimen sequenced was CD4+ T cells from PBMCs. This chain connects TRBV9 to TRBJ2-1; 7 bases map to TRBD1. The source is a human donor with Susac syndrome. In DNA, the CDR3 is TGTGCCAGCAGCGTAGTGGGACAGATATACAATGAGCAGTTCTTC. It is translated as CASSVVGQIYNEQFF.